This TCR beta chain was profiled in a study of blood T cell repertoires in COVID-19. About the study: Both acute and convalescent COVID-19 samples were obtained from the United States, Italy and Spain. T cells, B-cell-depleted T cells, or PBMCs provided the cDNA or gDNA that served as material.

This CDR3 spans 15 amino acids. Between the trimmed V and J ends, which lost 4 bases and 3 bases, there was a span of 14 bases. CDR1 and CDR2 from the germline V gene are PRHDT and FYEKMQ (reference sequence). Original processing notes: How many nucleated cells were present was estimated from reference gene primer amplification. Generated by immunoSEQ multiplex PCR, the TCRdb table keeps only in-frame clones and is missing some. Clonal size and the V and J genes are those of that table, whereas D and trimming came from the DNA. Of 150,000 to 180,000 clones listed, under 85% are singletons. The material sequenced was peripheral blood. The rearrangement joins TRBV13 to TRBJ2-3, with a tentative D call TRBD2 (7 bases). The TCR comes from a woman aged 80 or older with acute or convalescent COVID-19. In nucleotides, the CDR3 is TGTGCCAGCAGCTCAAGAGCGGGACAAACAGATACGCAGTATTTT. Encoded protein: CASSSRAGQTDTQYF. The full variable domain, its missing parts supplied by reference TRBV13 and TRBJ2-3, is AAGVIQSPRHLIKEKRETATLKCYPIPRHDTVYWYQQGPGQDPQFLISFYEKMQSDKGSIPDRFSAQQFSDYHSELNMSSLELGDSALYFCASSSRAGQTDTQYFGPGTRLTVL.